The rows below give T cell receptor beta chains drawn from one sample of a study of OX40 agonist ivuxolimab in advanced cancers. The repertoire was sequenced with immunoSEQ multiplex PCR; TCRdb's copy has only in-frame clones and lacks some. The data show approximately 60,000 clones, more than 80% seen once. The specimen comprised CD4+ or CD8+ T cells sorted from blood, sampled in a trial of the OX40 agonist ivuxolimab. These receptors all come from an adult with an advanced solid tumor such as melanoma, head and neck, liver or kidney cancer. CDR3s include the opening cysteine and the closing phenylalanine or tryptophan. Each record gives: CDR3 protein, CDR3 DNA, J gene, D gene, clone size, CDR3 length, V gene. The D gene is left open where the match is weak. The size entry is marked missing in some rows and otherwise reads once, few, many or a size class.

CDR3: CASSDRRTTDTQYF
DNA: TGCGCCAGCAGTGATCGGCGGACCACAGATACGCAGTATTTT
J: TRBJ2-3
D: -
size: few
length: 14
V: TRBV10-1

CDR3: CAWSWIGGSGEQYF
DNA: TGTGCCTGGAGTTGGATAGGGGGCTCTGGCGAGCAGTACTTC
J: TRBJ2-7
D: TRBD1
size: -
length: 14
V: TRBV30

CDR3: CASGRDTQYF
DNA: TGTGCCAGTGGAAGAGATACGCAGTATTTT
J: TRBJ2-3
D: -
size: -
length: 10
V: TRBV19

CDR3: CASPPPTSKADTQYF
DNA: TGTGCCAGTCCGCCCCCGACTAGCAAGGCAGATACGCAGTATTTT
J: TRBJ2-3
D: TRBD2
size: -
length: 15
V: TRBV28

CDR3: CASRDRGVSYEQYF
DNA: TGTGCCAGCAGGGACCGAGGGGTTTCCTACGAGCAGTACTTC
J: TRBJ2-7
D: -
size: -
length: 14
V: TRBV21-1

CDR3: CASSLGGWADNEQFF
DNA: TGCGCCAGCAGCTTGGGAGGGTGGGCGGACAATGAGCAGTTCTTC
J: TRBJ2-1
D: -
size: -
length: 15
V: TRBV5-1

CDR3: CASRGQGFFEKLFF
DNA: TGTGCCAGCAGGGGACAGGGCTTCTTTGAAAAACTGTTTTTT
J: TRBJ1-4
D: TRBD1
size: few
length: 14
V: TRBV6-6

CDR3: CASSPTGENTEAFF
DNA: TGTGCCAGCAGCCCGACAGGGGAGAACACTGAAGCTTTCTTT
J: TRBJ1-1
D: TRBD1
size: -
length: 14
V: TRBV9

CDR3: CASRWAGSSGANVLTF
DNA: TGTGCCAGCCGATGGGCGGGGAGCTCTGGGGCCAACGTCCTGACTTTC
J: TRBJ2-6
D: -
size: -
length: 16
V: TRBV27

CDR3: CASSLDGRTNTEAFF
DNA: TGCGCCAGCAGCTTGGACGGACGGACGAACACTGAAGCTTTCTTT
J: TRBJ1-1
D: -
size: -
length: 15
V: TRBV5-1

CDR3: CASSFMMSNQPQHF
DNA: TGTGCCAGCAGTTTTATGATGAGCAATCAGCCCCAGCATTTT
J: TRBJ1-5
D: -
size: -
length: 14
V: TRBV28

CDR3: CASSPHPPGDEQYF
DNA: TGTGCCAGCAGCCCTCACCCCCCAGGGGACGAGCAGTACTTC
J: TRBJ2-7
D: -
size: -
length: 14
V: TRBV9

CDR3: CATRGTSGRANEQFF
DNA: TGTGCCACGCGCGGGACTAGCGGGAGGGCCAATGAGCAGTTCTTC
J: TRBJ2-1
D: TRBD2
size: once
length: 15
V: TRBV10-3

CDR3: CASSPRTSFHEQYF
DNA: TGTGCCAGCAGTCCGCGGACTAGCTTTCACGAGCAGTACTTC
J: TRBJ2-7
D: TRBD2
size: once
length: 14
V: TRBV7-9

CDR3: CASLGGSRGVTQYF
DNA: TGTGCCAGCTTGGGCGGGTCCCGTGGAGTGACGCAGTATTTT
J: TRBJ2-3
D: -
size: -
length: 14
V: TRBV18

CDR3: CASSPTRGWGQETQYF
DNA: TGTGCCAGCAGCCCTACCCGGGGCTGGGGCCAAGAGACCCAGTACTTC
J: TRBJ2-5
D: -
size: -
length: 16
V: TRBV7-8

CDR3: CASSFRTDGSEAFF
DNA: TGTGCCAGCAGCTTTAGAACGGACGGGTCTGAAGCTTTCTTT
J: TRBJ1-1
D: -
size: -
length: 14
V: TRBV5-6

CDR3: CASSYSRDRGNSPLHF
DNA: TGTGCCAGCAGTTACTCGAGGGACAGGGGAAATTCACCCCTCCACTTT
J: TRBJ1-6
D: TRBD1
size: once
length: 16
V: TRBV6-5

CDR3: CAISDWGQLESPLHF
DNA: TGTGCCATCAGTGACTGGGGACAGTTGGAATCACCCCTCCACTTT
J: TRBJ1-6
D: TRBD1
size: -
length: 15
V: TRBV10-3

CDR3: CASSLEGGIGNTIYF
DNA: TGTGCCAGCAGTTTGGAGGGGGGTATTGGAAACACCATATATTTT
J: TRBJ1-3
D: -
size: -
length: 15
V: TRBV28

CDR3: CASTMGVENYGYTF
DNA: TGTGCCAGTACCATGGGGGTGGAGAACTATGGCTACACCTTC
J: TRBJ1-2
D: -
size: -
length: 14
V: TRBV19

CDR3: CASSRGFLQETQYF
DNA: TGTGCCAGTAGTAGGGGCTTTTTACAAGAGACCCAGTACTTC
J: TRBJ2-5
D: -
size: -
length: 14
V: TRBV19

CDR3: CASSSPAGVGNEQFF
DNA: TGTGCCAGCAGCTCCCCAGCGGGAGTAGGCAATGAGCAGTTCTTC
J: TRBJ2-1
D: TRBD2
size: -
length: 15
V: TRBV13

CDR3: CASSSSGLYPGTQYF
DNA: TGTGCCAGCAGCTCTTCCGGACTGTACCCTGGGACCCAGTACTTC
J: TRBJ2-5
D: -
size: -
length: 15
V: TRBV7-8

CDR3: CATSRDLLAAYNEQFF
DNA: TGTGCCACCAGCAGAGACCTGCTAGCGGCCTACAATGAGCAGTTCTTC
J: TRBJ2-1
D: TRBD2
size: -
length: 16
V: TRBV15

CDR3: CSVTVGEQYF
DNA: TGCAGCGTTACAGTAGGCGAGCAGTACTTC
J: TRBJ2-7
D: -
size: -
length: 10
V: TRBV29-1

CDR3: CASSLGTSGSSYNEQFF
DNA: TGCGCCAGCAGCTTGGGGACTAGCGGGAGCTCCTACAATGAGCAGTTCTTC
J: TRBJ2-1
D: TRBD2
size: -
length: 17
V: TRBV5-1

CDR3: CASSKTSGLTDTQYF
DNA: TGTGCCAGCAGCAAGACTAGCGGGCTCACAGATACGCAGTATTTT
J: TRBJ2-3
D: TRBD2
size: -
length: 15
V: TRBV7-3

CDR3: CASSLGGLAGGGYNEQFF
DNA: TGTGCCAGCAGCTTGGGGGGACTAGCGGGAGGAGGTTACAATGAGCAGTTCTTC
J: TRBJ2-1
D: TRBD2
size: -
length: 18
V: TRBV5-8

CDR3: CASSVGIGGNTGELFF
DNA: TGTGCCAGCAGCGTAGGTATAGGGGGGAACACCGGGGAGCTGTTTTTT
J: TRBJ2-2
D: -
size: -
length: 16
V: TRBV9

CDR3: CAWRRDRGYTEAFF
DNA: TGTGCCTGGAGGAGAGACAGGGGTTACACTGAAGCTTTCTTT
J: TRBJ1-1
D: TRBD1
size: few
length: 14
V: TRBV30

CDR3: CASSQARPTGDEQFF
DNA: TGTGCCAGCAGCCAAGCCCGCCCCACCGGGGATGAGCAGTTCTTC
J: TRBJ2-1
D: -
size: -
length: 15
V: TRBV14

CDR3: CSVGGSTYTEAFF
DNA: TGCAGCGTTGGGGGCAGTACCTACACCGAAGCTTTCTTT
J: TRBJ1-1
D: -
size: -
length: 13
V: TRBV29-1

CDR3: CAISLDRSRTYEQYF
DNA: TGTGCCATCAGCCTAGACAGGTCGAGGACCTACGAGCAGTACTTC
J: TRBJ2-7
D: -
size: -
length: 15
V: TRBV10-3

CDR3: CASSTDRHNEQFF
DNA: TGTGCCAGCAGTACCGACCGACACAATGAGCAGTTCTTC
J: TRBJ2-1
D: -
size: -
length: 13
V: TRBV7-2

CDR3: CASSLERRRKNNEQFF
DNA: TGTGCCAGCAGCTTGGAGAGGCGGAGAAAAAACAATGAGCAGTTCTTC
J: TRBJ2-1
D: -
size: -
length: 16
V: TRBV5-4

CDR3: CASSLRHSRTSVGTGELFF
DNA: TGTGCCAGCAGTTTACGGCACAGCCGGACTAGCGTGGGCACCGGGGAGCTGTTTTTT
J: TRBJ2-2
D: TRBD2
size: -
length: 19
V: TRBV28

CDR3: CASSLDRGRVYEQYF
DNA: TGTGCCAGCAGCTTAGATCGCGGGAGGGTCTACGAGCAGTACTTC
J: TRBJ2-7
D: TRBD2
size: -
length: 15
V: TRBV11-2

CDR3: CASSVQGFEQFF
DNA: TGTGCCAGCAGCGTTCAGGGGTTTGAGCAGTTCTTC
J: TRBJ2-1
D: -
size: -
length: 12
V: TRBV9

CDR3: CASSRGRQETQYF
DNA: TGTGCCAGCAGTAGAGGGAGGCAAGAGACCCAGTACTTC
J: TRBJ2-5
D: -
size: -
length: 13
V: TRBV5-6

CDR3: CASSLDRQPQHF
DNA: TGTGCCAGCAGTTTGGATCGGCAGCCCCAGCATTTT
J: TRBJ1-5
D: -
size: few
length: 12
V: TRBV28

CDR3: CASSLEGNEQFF
DNA: TGCGCCAGCAGCTTGGAAGGCAATGAGCAGTTCTTC
J: TRBJ2-1
D: -
size: -
length: 12
V: TRBV5-1

CDR3: CASSLVFYRGRHEQYF
DNA: TGTGCCAGCAGTTTAGTGTTTTACAGGGGGCGACACGAGCAGTACTTC
J: TRBJ2-7
D: TRBD1
size: -
length: 16
V: TRBV28

CDR3: CASSLLVAGTGTSGDEQFF
DNA: TGCGCCAGCAGCTTGTTGGTGGCAGGGACCGGGACTAGCGGGGATGAGCAGTTCTTC
J: TRBJ2-1
D: TRBD2
size: -
length: 19
V: TRBV5-1

CDR3: CSGAEPGEAFF
DNA: TGCAGCGGAGCAGAACCAGGAGAAGCTTTCTTT
J: TRBJ1-1
D: -
size: -
length: 11
V: TRBV29-1

CDR3: CASSADTSSYNEQFF
DNA: TGCGCCAGCAGCGCGGACACGAGCTCCTACAATGAGCAGTTCTTC
J: TRBJ2-1
D: -
size: -
length: 15
V: TRBV5-1

CDR3: CASSVKGQETQYF
DNA: TGTGCCAGCAGCGTCAAGGGACAAGAGACCCAGTACTTC
J: TRBJ2-5
D: -
size: once
length: 13
V: TRBV9

CDR3: CATSRQGTTGYTF
DNA: TGTGCCACCAGCAGGCAGGGGACGACAGGCTACACCTTC
J: TRBJ1-2
D: -
size: -
length: 13
V: TRBV15